The 31 T cell receptor beta chains reported below all come from one sample, sequenced in a study of T cell changes during pregnancy in multiple sclerosis. Some clones are missing from TCRdb's copy, which holds only in-frame ones; the method was immunoSEQ multiplex PCR. The sample contains about 79,000 clones, about nine tenths of which appear only once. This sample comprised CD4+ T cells from peripheral blood mononuclear cells, obtained in the second trimester of pregnancy. The origin of the receptors is a female donor with multiple sclerosis, enrolled in a pregnancy study.

This clone came up a few times. The chain links TRBV30 to TRBJ1-1, with no clear D. CDR3 size: 13 residues. The germline gives CDR1 GTSNPN, CDR2 SVGIG (reference sequence). Trimming removed 4 bases at V and 1 base at J, with 10 bases between. The CDR3, as DNA: TGTGCCTGGATCCTCCGGGGGAACACTGAAGCTTTCTTT. Protein sequence: CAWILRGNTEAFF.

This clone was picked up a small number of times. V and J are TRBV30 and TRBJ1-5; possibly TRBD1 for D (6 bases). The CDR3 totals 14 residues. The germline V gene has CDR1 GTSNPN and CDR2 SVGIG (reference sequence). V lost 3 bases and J lost 1, with 10 bases in between. CDR3 in DNA: TGTGCCTGGAGCCAGGGGATGAGCAATCAGCCCCAGCATTTT. The encoded protein is CAWSQGMSNQPQHF.

The chain employs TRBV29-1 and TRBJ2-7; perhaps TRBD1 as D (6 bases). The CDR3 is 12 amino acids. Trimming removed 1 base at V and 6 bases at J, with 10 bases between. Germline CDR1 is SQVTM and CDR2 is ANQGSEA. The CDR3 sequence: CSVEAQGAEQYF. The CDR3 DNA reads TGCAGCGTTGAAGCACAGGGCGCCGAGCAGTACTTC.

V is TRBV7-3 and J is TRBJ2-1, with TRBD2 matching 7 bases. There are 17 residues in the CDR3. V trimming: 1 base; J trimming: 2 bases; junction bases outside the gene matches: 8. The germline V gene has CDR1 SGHTA and CDR2 FQGTGA. CDR3 loop: CASSLRGGTRTYNEQFF. The CDR3 DNA is TGTGCCAGCAGCTTAAGGGGGGGGACCCGTACCTACAATGAGCAGTTCTTC.

J is TRBJ1-2 and V is TRBV19; D not certain. V lost 4 bases and J 4 bases, leaving 13 bases between the germline ends. The germline V gene encodes CDR1 LNHDA and CDR2 SQIVND (reference sequence). This CDR3 is built from 14 residues. The CDR3 spells CASSKTTTFYGYTF. Here the CDR3 DNA reads TGTGCCAGTAGTAAGACAACGACCTTCTATGGCTACACCTTC.

The genes are TRBV6-1 and TRBJ1-4; 9 bases are shared with TRBD1. Trimming at V came to 6 bases and at J to 8 bases, leaving 7 bases not matched to a gene. Germline V lookup: CDR1 MNHNS, CDR2 SASEGT. The CDR3 is 14 amino acids. DNA for the CDR3: TGTGCCAGCAGCCCCCGGGGACAGGGAGAAAAACTGTTTTTT. It encodes CASSPRGQGEKLFF.

The rearrangement uses TRBV19 and TRBJ1-5; 10 bases align to TRBD1. CDR1 is LNHDA, CDR2 SQIVND, per germline (reference sequence). This CDR3 region has 16 residues. V shed 3 bases, J shed 1 base, and the junction held 3 bases outside the gene matches. The CDR3 region is CASSIRDRGSNQPQHF. CDR3 DNA: TGTGCCAGTAGTATCAGGGACAGGGGAAGCAATCAGCCCCAGCATTTT. The full variable domain, in which reference TRBV19 and TRBJ1-5 provide the parts outside the CDR3, is DGGITQSPKYLFRKEGQNVTLSCEQNLNHDAMYWYRQDPGQGLRLIYYSQIVNDFQKGDIAEGYSVSREKKESFPLTVTSAQKNPTAFYLCASSIRDRGSNQPQHFGDGTRLSIL.

The chain carries TRBV9 and TRBJ1-4; D call uncertain. Per the germline V gene, CDR1 is SGDLS and CDR2 is YYNGEE. With 0 bases removed from V and 4 bases from J, the gap between germline ends came to 13 bases. The CDR3 length is 16 residues. CDR3 protein: CASSVGRGGGNEKLFF. Written as DNA, the CDR3 is TGTGCCAGCAGCGTAGGCCGGGGAGGAGGTAATGAAAAACTGTTTTTT.

The chain employs TRBV4-1 and TRBJ2-2; D is perhaps TRBD1 (6 bases). Looked up from germline, CDR1 is MGHRA and CDR2 is YSYEKL. V lost 4 bases and J lost 4, with 7 bases in between. There are 13 residues in the CDR3. The CDR3 DNA sequence: TGCGCCAGCAGCCTCAGGGGCACCGGGGAGCTGTTTTTT. This translates into CASSLRGTGELFF.

A single count supports this clone. V gene TRBV5-6 combines with J gene TRBJ2-1, with D perhaps matching TRBD1 (5 bases). This CDR3 is 14 amino acids long. Germline V gene lookup returns CDR1 SGHDT and CDR2 YYEEEE. V was pared by 3 bases and J by 1 base, with 8 bases between. CDR3 DNA sequence: TGTGCCAGCAGCTGGGGCCGGTCCTACAATGAGCAGTTCTTC. Residues: CASSWGRSYNEQFF.

V and J are TRBV7-3 and TRBJ1-6; 7 positions match TRBD1. V lost 2 bases, J lost 9 bases, and 10 bases stayed unmatched. CDR1 is SGHTA, CDR2 FQGTGA, per germline. The CDR3 is made up of 16 amino acids. The CDR3 sequence is CASSLRAARGSSPLHF. CDR3 nucleotides: TGTGCCAGCAGCTTACGGGCAGCCAGGGGGAGTTCACCCCTCCACTTT.

This sequence joins TRBV28 and TRBJ2-7, with TRBD2 matching 9 bases. The CDR3 totals 15 residues. Germline-derived CDR1 and CDR2 are MDHEN and SYDVKM. Trimming removed 4 bases from V and 1 base from J; junction bases left unmatched: 5. CDR3 protein: CASSSTSGFSYEQYF. The CDR3 DNA is TGTGCCAGCAGTTCGACTAGCGGATTTTCCTACGAGCAGTACTTC. Full variable domain (outside the CDR3, taken from reference TRBV28 and TRBJ2-7): DVKVTQSSRYLVKRTGEKVFLECVQDMDHENMFWYRQDPGLGLRLIYFSYDVKMKEKGDIPEGYSVSREKKERFSLILESASTNQTSMYLCASSSTSGFSYEQYFGPGTRLTVT.

The rearrangement uses TRBV5-1 and TRBJ2-1, with D hard to call. The CDR3 is 16 residues long. Trimming shortened V by 4 bases and J by 0 bases, and 14 bases separated the two germline ends. CDR1 and CDR2 from the germline V gene are SGHRS and YFSETQ. The CDR3 DNA reads as TGCGCCAGCAGCCCGCAAGCTCTAACCTCCTACAATGAGCAGTTCTTC. It yields the protein CASSPQALTSYNEQFF.

This sequence joins TRBV20-1 and TRBJ2-1; TRBD2 is a possible D gene (6 bases). The CDR3 extends over 11 amino acids. The V gene lost 6 bases and the J gene lost 10 bases, with 13 bases spanning the gap. CDR1 DFQATT and CDR2 SNEGSKA come from the germline V gene (reference sequence). CDR3: CSALGGAEQFF. The CDR3 DNA reads TGCAGTGCCCTGGGGGGAGCCGAGCAGTTCTTC.

This clone was seen just once. The V gene is TRBV6-5, the J gene TRBJ2-2; D perhaps matches TRBD2 (6 bases). From germline, CDR1 is MNHEY and CDR2 SVGAGI. V was clipped by 5 bases and J by 5 bases, with 12 bases between them. This CDR3 contains 14 residues. The DNA for the CDR3 is TGTGCCAGCAGTGGTAGCGGAAAGACCGGGGAGCTGTTTTTT. It encodes CASSGSGKTGELFF.

As DNA, the CDR3 is TGTGCCAGCAGCTTAGCCTTAGGCTACACCTTC. It is translated as CASSLALGYTF. The rearrangement uses TRBV7-9 and TRBJ1-2, with D hard to call. The CDR3 loop spans 11 amino acids. V gave up 0 bases and J gave up 8 bases, with 4 bases separating them. The V gene's germline CDR1 is SEHNR and CDR2 FQNEAQ (reference sequence).

V and J are TRBV6-5 and TRBJ1-3; D gene uncertain. The CDR3 extends over 15 amino acids. Between the trimmed V and J ends, which lost 6 bases and 0 bases, there was a span of 12 bases. In germline, CDR1 is MNHEY, CDR2 SVGAGI. The CDR3: CASRTRGDSGNTIYF. CDR3 bases: TGTGCCAGCAGAACGCGAGGAGACTCTGGAAACACCATATATTTT.

V gene TRBV30 combines with J gene TRBJ1-2; a weak D match, TRBD1 (5 bases). The length of the CDR3 is 12 residues. V gave up 2 bases and J gave up 6 bases, with 10 bases separating them. Germline V lookup: CDR1 GTSNPN, CDR2 SVGIG (reference sequence). The DNA of the CDR3 is TGTGCCTGGAGTCGCAGGGAAGATGGCTACACCTTC. It is translated as CAWSRREDGYTF. The whole variable domain, filled in from reference TRBV30 and TRBJ1-2, reads SQTIHQWPATLVQPVGSPLSLECTVEGTSNPNLYWYRQAAGRGLQLLFYSVGIGQISSEVPQNLSASRPQDRQFILSSKKLLLSDSGFYLCAWSRREDGYTFGSGTRLTVV.

This chain connects TRBV11-3 to TRBJ2-3; a possible D gene is TRBD1 (6 bases). CDR1 SGHNT and CDR2 YENEEA come from the germline V gene. V lost 5 bases and J 4 bases, leaving 16 bases between the germline ends. The CDR3 is made up of 15 amino acids. DNA for the CDR3: TGTGCCAGCAGCCTCGGACAGTGGAACGCAGATACGCAGTATTTT. Its translation is CASSLGQWNADTQYF.

The rearrangement links TRBV18 to TRBJ2-7, with 13 bases matching TRBD2. Germline trimming cut 4 bases from V and 5 bases from J; bases unmatched to any gene: 8. The germline gives CDR1 KGHSH, CDR2 LQKENI. This CDR3 has 16 amino acids. In DNA form, the CDR3 reads TGTGCCAGCTCACGACCTGGGACTAGCGGGGACAACGAGCAGTACTTC. This encodes CASSRPGTSGDNEQYF.

The rearrangement joins TRBV7-9 to TRBJ1-2, with D possibly matching TRBD1 (6 bases). The CDR3 has 12 amino acids. CDR1 is SEHNR and CDR2 is FQNEAQ in the germline V gene (reference sequence). Trimming shortened V by 9 bases and J by 6 bases, and 14 bases separated the two germline ends. The CDR3 sequence is CASQGSQHGYTF. In DNA form, the CDR3 reads TGTGCCAGTCAGGGGTCCCAACATGGCTACACCTTC.

The chain uses TRBV6-1 and TRBJ2-1; D is ambiguous. Per germline, CDR1 MNHNS and CDR2 SASEGT. Trimming shortened V by 3 bases and J by 1 base, and 10 bases separated the two germline ends. This CDR3 region has 15 residues. CDR3: CASSDGAYSYNEQFF. The CDR3 DNA is TGTGCCAGCAGTGACGGAGCGTATTCCTACAATGAGCAGTTCTTC.

The CDR3 is CASRATGGPSYGYTF. The CDR3 nucleotides read TGTGCCAGCAGGGCGACAGGGGGGCCCTCCTATGGCTACACCTTC. The chain is built from TRBV27 and TRBJ1-2, with 9 bases matching TRBD1. Germline V lookup: CDR1 MNHEY, CDR2 SMNVEV (reference sequence). This CDR3 has 15 residues. The V and J ends lost 6 bases and 4 bases, in that order; junction bases with no gene match: 9.

This chain links TRBV5-1 with TRBJ1-4; D remains unclear. With 2 bases removed from V and 8 bases from J, the gap between germline ends came to 16 bases. From germline, CDR1 is SGHRS and CDR2 YFSETQ. The CDR3 loop spans 15 amino acids. The CDR3 nucleotides read TGCGCCAGCAGCTTAACCGGACTGGATGGGGAAAAACTGTTTTTT. It specifies CASSLTGLDGEKLFF.

The chain combines TRBV28 with TRBJ2-6; D possibly corresponds to TRBD1 (5 bases). V lost 2 bases, J lost 3 bases, and 11 bases lay in between. Germline V gives CDR1 MDHEN, CDR2 SYDVKM. There are 16 residues in the CDR3. The CDR3, as DNA: TGTGCCAGCAGTTTACACCAGGGTGGTGGGGCCAACGTCCTGACTTTC. Its translation is CASSLHQGGGANVLTF. Supplemented by reference TRBV28 and TRBJ2-6, the full variable domain reads DVKVTQSSRYLVKRTGEKVFLECVQDMDHENMFWYRQDPGLGLRLIYFSYDVKMKEKGDIPEGYSVSREKKERFSLILESASTNQTSMYLCASSLHQGGGANVLTFGAGSRLTVL.

V and J are TRBV29-1 and TRBJ1-2, with D perhaps TRBD1 (5 bases). Trimming pared 5 bases from V and 10 bases from J, leaving 11 bases between. Looked up from germline, CDR1 is SQVTM and CDR2 is ANQGSEA. The CDR3 length is 10 residues. CDR3 sequence reads: CSVWGVDYTF. In DNA form, the CDR3 reads TGCAGCGTTTGGGGGGTTGACTACACCTTC.

CDR3 amino acids: CAWSVGGHGANVLTF. The DNA of the CDR3 is TGTGCCTGGAGTGTGGGCGGGCACGGGGCCAACGTCCTGACTTTC. This rearrangement joins TRBV30 to TRBJ2-6; D possibly corresponds to TRBD2 (5 bases). This CDR3 is built from 15 residues. Trimming removed 0 bases from V and 4 bases from J, with 10 bases in between. The germline gives CDR1 GTSNPN, CDR2 SVGIG (reference sequence).

V is TRBV18 and J is TRBJ2-7; 7 bases line up with TRBD1. This CDR3 is built from 13 residues. The ends lost 8 bases at V and 0 bases at J; junction bases unmatched: 4. CDR1 KGHSH and CDR2 LQKENI come from the germline V gene. The CDR3: CASARDSSYEQYF. DNA for the CDR3: TGTGCCAGCGCACGGGACAGCTCCTACGAGCAGTACTTC.

This chain uses TRBV6-1 with TRBJ1-5, with a tentative D call TRBD1 (5 bases). With 0 bases removed from V and 4 bases from J, the gap between germline ends came to 13 bases. The CDR3 has 16 residues. Germline V gene data show CDR1 as MNHNS and CDR2 as SASEGT. DNA for the CDR3: TGTGCCAGCAGTGAAGCGACCGCTGGGGCTAATCAGCCCCAGCATTTT. Encoded protein: CASSEATAGANQPQHF.

This clone was found once. This sequence joins TRBV5-1 and TRBJ1-4; 7 nucleotides match TRBD1. The CDR3 length is 16 residues. Germline trimming cut 2 bases from V and 8 bases from J; bases unmatched to any gene: 12. Germline V CDR1 and CDR2: SGHRS, YFSETQ. The CDR3 loop is CASSLTSGTASEKLFF. As DNA, the CDR3 is TGCGCCAGCAGCTTAACTTCCGGGACAGCCAGCGAAAAACTGTTTTTT.

The chain employs TRBV6-1 and TRBJ1-5; 7 positions agree with TRBD1. Germline loops: CDR1 MNHNS, CDR2 SASEGT. The V and J ends lost 1 base and 7 bases, in that order; junction bases with no gene match: 7. This CDR3 contains 15 residues. DNA of the CDR3: TGTGCCAGCAGTGAAGTAGGCTCGGGACAGCAGCCCCAGCATTTT. This translates into CASSEVGSGQQPQHF.